This passage covers 20 T cell receptor beta chains from one sample sequenced in a study of blood T cells in healthy people across ages. A second PCR, run for about 7 to 11 cycles, used a sample-barcoded 5' primer plus a J-beta primer mix. One entry per CDR3 protein results from TCRdb running MiXCR on the 5' RACE reads. Of about 570,000 distinct CDR3 sequences in the sample, 25% to 30% were seen once. Specimen: blood. These receptors were obtained from a woman in her 70s in good health.

In this sample, this clonotype turned up a few times. The J gene is TRBJ2-7, the V gene TRBV18, with D maybe TRBD1 (6 bases). Germline V gene sequence: CDR1 KGHSH, CDR2 LQKENI. The length of the CDR3 is 15 residues. Deletions cut 4 bases from V and 2 bases from J, with 15 bases between. The CDR3 nucleotides read TGTGCCAGCTCACAGGGGACATCCTGGACCTACGAGCAGTACTTC. Protein product: CASSQGTSWTYEQYF.

The chain couples TRBV27 to TRBJ2-5; 7 bases align to TRBD1. Near its end, the DNA agrees better with TRBJ2-1, so the J call may be wrong. The CDR3 extends over 15 amino acids. The germline CDR1 and CDR2 sequences are MNHEY and SMNVEV (reference sequence). The CDR3 DNA sequence: TGTGCCAGCAGTGCAGGGGGAAGGGACTACAATGAGCAGTTCTTC. This translates into CASSAGGRDYNEQFF.

This clonotype has ten or more counts. The V call is TRBV12-3 or TRBV12-4, the J call TRBJ2-1; tentative D call: TRBD2 (6 bases). CDR3 size: 12 residues. V lost 5 bases and J 8 bases, leaving 10 bases between the germline ends. The CDR3 sequence is CASSGGSDEQFF. CDR3 nucleotides: TGTGCCAGCAGTGGGGGGTCTGATGAGCAGTTCTTC.

In nucleotides, the CDR3 is TGTGCCAGCAGCTCCCATATCCTACAAGAGACCCAGTACTTC. Its translation: CASSSHILQETQYF. The chain recombines TRBV7-2 with TRBJ2-5; D call uncertain. The V gene lost 4 bases and the J gene lost 2 bases, with 11 bases spanning the gap. Per germline, CDR1 SGHTA and CDR2 FQGNSA. This CDR3 is 14 amino acids long.

The rearrangement links TRBV4-3 to TRBJ1-3; perhaps TRBD1 as D (5 bases). CDR1 and CDR2 from the germline V gene are LGHNA and YSLEER. This CDR3 is built from 15 residues. The V end lost 5 bases, the J end lost 0 bases, and 11 bases lay between the germline ends. The CDR3 is CASSRDRGSGNTIYF. In DNA form, the CDR3 reads TGCGCCAGCAGCAGGGATAGGGGCTCTGGAAACACCATATATTTT.

This clonotype was detected only a few times. The chain joins TRBV7-9 to TRBJ2-4, with 8 bases fitting TRBD2. CDR3 length equals 15 residues. From germline, CDR1 is SEHNR and CDR2 FQNEAQ (reference sequence). V was clipped by 4 bases and J by 3 bases; unmatched bases: 5. For the CDR3, the DNA is TGTGCCAGCAGCTCAGCGGGGGAGGGCAAAAACATTCAGTACTTC. Translated, it gives CASSSAGEGKNIQYF.

This chain links TRBV6-1 with TRBJ2-1; TRBD2 is a possible D gene (6 bases). The germline V and J ends were trimmed by 0 bases and 6 bases, with 9 bases remaining between them. Germline values: CDR1 MNHNS, CDR2 SASEGT. This CDR3 has 14 residues. CDR3 DNA: TGTGCCAGCAGTGAAGCCCCGGGACTCAATGAGCAGTTCTTC. Translation gives CASSEAPGLNEQFF.

The V call is TRBV7-2, the J call TRBJ1-4; D ambiguous. CDR3 length equals 14 residues. Germline V gene lookup returns CDR1 SGHTA and CDR2 FQGNSA. Trimming removed 2 bases at V and 2 bases at J, with 6 bases between. CDR3 sequence (DNA): TGTGCCAGCAGCTTATTGTACACTAATGAAAAACTGTTTTTT. Translating it yields CASSLLYTNEKLFF.

This clonotype has more than one count but fewer than ten. The gene calls are TRBV29-1 and TRBJ2-5, with D possibly being TRBD2 (7 bases). In germline, CDR1 is SQVTM, CDR2 ANQGSEA. This CDR3 has 17 residues. The DNA of the CDR3 is TGCAGACTAATATCCGGGACTACAGGGTCCCAAGTTGAGACCCAGTACTTC. Translating gives CRLISGTTGSQVETQYF.

This clonotype has a handful of counts. The chain joins TRBV7-8 to TRBJ2-2; 7 bases map to TRBD1. The V segment lost 5 bases and the J segment 5 bases; nucleotides outside the gene matches: 8. Germline assignment: CDR1 SGHVS and CDR2 FQNEAQ. The length of the CDR3 is 15 residues. The CDR3: CASSSQGQITGELFF. The CDR3 DNA is TGTGCCAGCAGCAGCCAGGGACAGATAACCGGGGAGCTGTTTTTT.

This clonotype turned up a few times. This sequence joins TRBV5-1 and TRBJ2-6; the D gene is possibly TRBD1 (5 bases). The CDR3 has 14 residues. V lost 5 bases and J 0 bases, leaving 6 bases between the germline ends. Germline assignment: CDR1 SGHRS and CDR2 YFSETQ. This CDR3 is CASRDISGANVLTF. Here the CDR3 DNA reads TGCGCCAGCAGGGACATCTCTGGGGCCAACGTCCTGACTTTC.

This clonotype was seen a few times. The chain combines TRBV9 with TRBJ2-2; D call uncertain. Germline CDR1 and CDR2: SGDLS and YYNGEE. The CDR3 loop spans 14 amino acids. V was pared by 5 bases and J by 5 bases, with 13 bases between. CDR3 in amino acids: CASSPRALTGELFF. CDR3 nucleotide sequence: TGTGCCAGCAGTCCCCGGGCTTTGACCGGGGAGCTGTTTTTT.

This clonotype showed up just once. The rearrangement joins TRBV20-1 to TRBJ2-1; no reliable D call. Germline assignment: CDR1 DFQATT and CDR2 SNEGSKA (reference sequence). This CDR3 has 15 amino acids. Between the trimmed V and J ends, which lost 3 bases and 3 bases, there was a span of 15 bases. The CDR3 nucleotides are TGCAGTGCTAGTCCGGACCGCTACGACTACAATGAGCAGTTCTTC. Translating gives CSASPDRYDYNEQFF.

The J gene is TRBJ1-2, the V gene TRBV24-1; 7 nucleotides align to TRBD1. CDR3 length equals 19 residues. Germline loops: CDR1 KGHDR, CDR2 SFDVKD. J lost 6 bases, V lost 4 bases, and 22 bases had no gene match. The CDR3 sequence: CATSDPGGGQKGQWNGYTF. The CDR3 coding sequence is TGTGCCACCAGTGACCCCGGAGGGGGACAGAAGGGGCAGTGGAATGGCTACACCTTC.

Note on this clonotype: One end of the junction fails to match germline, which may point to a read error. This chain joins TRBV29-1 and TRBJ2-3; D not certain. The CDR3 sequence is 10 residues long. CDR1 is SQVTM, CDR2 ANQGSEA, per germline. The CDR3: CSGSTDTQCF. CDR3 sequence (DNA): TGCAGCGGGAGCACAGATACGCAGTGTTTT.

The V gene is TRBV11-2, the J gene TRBJ1-2, with D uncertain. Trimming removed 1 base from V and 2 bases from J, with 5 bases in between. The germline V gene has CDR1 SGHAT and CDR2 FQNNGV. The CDR3 length is 13 residues. Here the CDR3 reads CASSLALNYGYTF. The DNA of the CDR3 is TGTGCCAGCAGCTTAGCGTTGAACTATGGCTACACCTTC.

This clonotype was found a few times. CDR3 protein: CASSVEVHLNEQFF. CDR3 bases: TGTGCCAGCAGCGTAGAGGTCCACCTCAATGAGCAGTTCTTC. The V and J genes are TRBV9 and TRBJ2-5, with D hard to call. TRBJ2-1 matches the DNA end more closely, so the J call is doubtful. This CDR3 has 14 residues. Germline-derived CDR1 and CDR2 are SGDLS and YYNGEE.

The chain joins TRBV5-1 to TRBJ1-2; D is perhaps TRBD1 (6 bases). V lost 9 bases and J lost 2, with 17 bases in between. Germline V gene data show CDR1 as SGHRS and CDR2 as YFSETQ. The length of the CDR3 is 14 residues. Written as DNA, the CDR3 is TGCGCCACCTCCAGGGGAGGGACCAACTATGGCTACACCTTC. It yields the protein CATSRGGTNYGYTF. Based on the CDR3 plus reference TRBV5-1 and TRBJ1-2, the full variable domain is KAGVTQTPRYLIKTRGQQVTLSCSPISGHRSVSWYQQTPGQGLQFLFEYFSETQRNKGNFPGRFSGRQFSNSRSEMNVSTLELGDSALYLCATSRGGTNYGYTFGSGTRLTVV.

The J gene is TRBJ1-2, the V gene TRBV7-9; D unresolved. Germline loops: CDR1 SEHNR, CDR2 FQNEAQ (reference sequence). The CDR3 length is 12 residues. V lost 3 bases and J lost 6, with 8 bases in between. CDR3: CASSLRGDGYTF. CDR3 nucleotides: TGTGCCAGCAGCTTGCGGGGTGATGGCTACACCTTC.

This chain's CDR3 is CASSRVHYEQYF. CDR3 DNA: TGTGCCAGCAGCAGGGTACATTACGAGCAGTACTTC. The chain uses TRBV6-2 or TRBV6-3 and TRBJ2-7; maybe TRBD1 (5 bases). Looked up from germline, CDR1 is MNHEY and CDR2 is SVGEGT. Trimming removed 6 bases from V and 4 bases from J, with 10 bases in between. The CDR3 length is 12 residues.